This TCR beta chain was documented in a study of OX40 agonist ivuxolimab in advanced cancers. Whole-study context: Partial responses were seen in three patients, one with hepatocellular carcinoma and two with cutaneous melanoma.

Patients with a history of autoimmune disease or on systemic immunosuppression were excluded. General study results and limits: Near-lowest levels of clonal expansion characterized partial responders at 0.1-3.0 mg/kg.

With 3 bases removed from V and 2 bases from J, the gap between germline ends came to 11 bases. The germline CDR1 and CDR2 sequences are MNHEY and SMNVEV (reference sequence). CDR3 length: 14 amino acids. TCRdb keeps only in-frame clones here, not all; method: immunoSEQ multiplex PCR. The sample has more than 15,000 clones, around four fifths seen once. Note on this clone: Antigen: not known.

The chain couples TRBV27 to TRBJ2-7; maybe TRBD1 (5 bases). The sequence came from an adult with an advanced solid tumor such as melanoma, head and neck, liver or kidney cancer. The sample was CD4+ or CD8+ T cells sorted from blood, taken in a trial of the OX40 agonist ivuxolimab. For the CDR3, the DNA is TGTGCCAGCAGTTTGGCGTCAGGGCCCTACGAGCAGTACTTC. It is translated as CASSLASGPYEQYF.